This TCR beta chain was identified in a study of OX40 agonist ivuxolimab in advanced cancers. The CDR3 is 14 residues long. Between the trimmed V and J ends, which lost 6 bases and 0 bases, there was a span of 9 bases. The germline V gene has CDR1 SNHLY and CDR2 FYNNEI. In the case of this clone: What it binds is unknown.

General observations from the study: Some nonresponders additionally presented with little normalized T-cell clonal expansion.

Using immunoSEQ multiplex PCR, the repertoire was profiled, and TCRdb retains in-frame clones only, with some absent. The sample includes about 59,000 clones, 80% to 95% seen only once; the top ten take around 25%. The TCR originated in an adult with an advanced solid tumor such as melanoma, head and neck, liver or kidney cancer. This chain uses TRBV2 with TRBJ1-3; D is possibly TRBD1 (5 bases). The starting material was CD4+ or CD8+ T cells sorted from blood, obtained in a trial of the OX40 agonist ivuxolimab. This CDR3 is CASSREISGNTIYF. DNA of the CDR3: TGTGCCAGCAGCAGGGAGATCTCTGGAAACACCATATATTTT.